The sequence of this TCR beta chain was determined in a study of siplizumab effects on memory and regulatory T cells. Overall study findings and caveats: Naive T cells appeared more diverse than memory cells and seemed to be major alloresponse contributors.

TCRdb's table, derived via immunoSEQ multiplex PCR, lists solely in-frame clones and lacks some. The sample lists tens of thousands of clones, 94% occurring once. Remarks on this clone: Its antigen is unidentified.

Unmatched junction bases numbered 20, after V lost 3 bases and J lost 5 bases. The germline V gene has CDR1 ENHRY and CDR2 SYGVKD. This CDR3 spans 19 amino acids. V gene TRBV10-3 combines with J gene TRBJ2-5, with TRBD1 matching 8 bases. Sequenced sample: non-Treg CD4+ T cells sorted from blood. The receptor comes from a human donor in good health. The CDR3 sequence is CAISEIFSYGTGELETQYF. The CDR3 region has the DNA TGTGCCATCAGTGAAATATTCTCGTATGGGACAGGAGAGTTGGAGACCCAGTACTTC.